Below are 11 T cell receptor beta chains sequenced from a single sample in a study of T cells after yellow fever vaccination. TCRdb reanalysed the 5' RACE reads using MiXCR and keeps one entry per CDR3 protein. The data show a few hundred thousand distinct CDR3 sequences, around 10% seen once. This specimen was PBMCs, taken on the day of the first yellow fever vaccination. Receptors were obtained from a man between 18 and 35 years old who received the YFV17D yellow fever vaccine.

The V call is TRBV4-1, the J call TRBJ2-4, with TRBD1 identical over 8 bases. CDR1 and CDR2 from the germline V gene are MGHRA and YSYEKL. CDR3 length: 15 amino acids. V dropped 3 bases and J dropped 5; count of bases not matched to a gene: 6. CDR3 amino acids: CASSHQGAFENIQYF. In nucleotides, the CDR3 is TGCGCCAGCAGCCACCAGGGGGCTTTCGAAAACATTCAGTACTTC.

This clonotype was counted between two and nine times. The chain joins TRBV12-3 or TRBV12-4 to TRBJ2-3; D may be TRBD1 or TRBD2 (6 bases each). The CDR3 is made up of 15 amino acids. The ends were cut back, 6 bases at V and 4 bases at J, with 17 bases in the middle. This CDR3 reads CASRAGQSVSDTQYF. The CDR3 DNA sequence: TGTGCCAGCAGGGCGGGACAAAGTGTGTCAGATACGCAGTATTTT.

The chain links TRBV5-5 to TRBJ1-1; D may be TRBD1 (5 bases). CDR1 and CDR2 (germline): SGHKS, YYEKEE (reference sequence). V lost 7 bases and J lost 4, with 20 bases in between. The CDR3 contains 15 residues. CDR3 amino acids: CASGLGPPGGTEAFF. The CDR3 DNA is TGTGCCAGCGGCCTAGGGCCCCCCGGGGGCACTGAAGCTTTCTTT.

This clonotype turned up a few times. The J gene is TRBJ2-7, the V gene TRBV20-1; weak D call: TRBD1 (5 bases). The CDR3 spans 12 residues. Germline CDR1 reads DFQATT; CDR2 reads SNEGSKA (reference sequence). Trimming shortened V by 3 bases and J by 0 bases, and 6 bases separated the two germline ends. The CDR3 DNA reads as TGCAGTGCTAGGACAGTCTCCTACGAGCAGTACGTC. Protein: CSARTVSYEQYV.

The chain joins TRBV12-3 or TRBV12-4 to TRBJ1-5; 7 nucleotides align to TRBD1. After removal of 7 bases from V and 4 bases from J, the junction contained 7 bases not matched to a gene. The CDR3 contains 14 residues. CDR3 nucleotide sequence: TGTGCCAGCACTATACAGGGGTTTAATCAGCCCCAGCATTTT. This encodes CASTIQGFNQPQHF.

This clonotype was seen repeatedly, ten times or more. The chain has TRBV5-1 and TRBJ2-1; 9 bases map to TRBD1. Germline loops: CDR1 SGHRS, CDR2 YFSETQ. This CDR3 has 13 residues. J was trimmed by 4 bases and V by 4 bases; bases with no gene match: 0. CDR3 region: CASSGQGYNEQFF. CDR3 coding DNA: TGCGCCAGCAGCGGACAGGGGTACAATGAGCAGTTCTTC.

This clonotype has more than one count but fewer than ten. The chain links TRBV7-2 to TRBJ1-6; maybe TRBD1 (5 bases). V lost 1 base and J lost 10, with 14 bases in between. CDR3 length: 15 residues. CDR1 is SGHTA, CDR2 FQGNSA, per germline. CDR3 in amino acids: CASSLGGEGGSPLHF. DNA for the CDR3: TGTGCCAGCAGCTTAGGGGGCGAAGGCGGCTCACCCCTCCACTTT.

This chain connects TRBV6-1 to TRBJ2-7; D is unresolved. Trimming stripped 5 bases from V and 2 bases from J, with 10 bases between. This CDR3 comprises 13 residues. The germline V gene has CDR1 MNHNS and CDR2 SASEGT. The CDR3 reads CASSMATAYEQYV. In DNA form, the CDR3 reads TGTGCCAGCAGTATGGCCACAGCCTACGAGCAGTACGTC.

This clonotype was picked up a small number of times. CDR3 in amino acids: CASSLAFGSVYNEQFF. The CDR3 DNA sequence: TGTGCCAGCAGCTTGGCCTTCGGTTCCGTATACAATGAGCAGTTCTTC. The chain uses TRBV5-6 and TRBJ2-1, with D hard to call. Trimming removed 0 bases at V and 4 bases at J, with 14 bases between. Germline values: CDR1 SGHDT, CDR2 YYEEEE. The CDR3 contains 16 residues.

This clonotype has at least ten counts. In DNA form, the CDR3 reads TGTGCCAGCAGTTACCCCACGGGGTCCTACGAGCAGTACTTC. Translation gives CASSYPTGSYEQYF. The chain uses TRBV6-2 or TRBV6-3 and TRBJ2-7, with D possibly matching TRBD2 (5 bases). The CDR3 contains 14 residues. Deletions cut 2 bases from V and 1 base from J, with 9 bases between. Germline CDR1 is MNHEY and CDR2 is SVGEGT.

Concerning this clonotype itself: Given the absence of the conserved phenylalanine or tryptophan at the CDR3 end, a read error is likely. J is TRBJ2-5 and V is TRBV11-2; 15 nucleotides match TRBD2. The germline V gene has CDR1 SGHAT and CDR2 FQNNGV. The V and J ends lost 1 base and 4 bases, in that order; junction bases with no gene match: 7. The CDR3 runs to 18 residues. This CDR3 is CASSLGRTSGGARETQYS. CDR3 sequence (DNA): TGTGCCAGCAGCTTAGGCAGGACTAGCGGGGGGGCACGAGAGACCCAGTACTCC.